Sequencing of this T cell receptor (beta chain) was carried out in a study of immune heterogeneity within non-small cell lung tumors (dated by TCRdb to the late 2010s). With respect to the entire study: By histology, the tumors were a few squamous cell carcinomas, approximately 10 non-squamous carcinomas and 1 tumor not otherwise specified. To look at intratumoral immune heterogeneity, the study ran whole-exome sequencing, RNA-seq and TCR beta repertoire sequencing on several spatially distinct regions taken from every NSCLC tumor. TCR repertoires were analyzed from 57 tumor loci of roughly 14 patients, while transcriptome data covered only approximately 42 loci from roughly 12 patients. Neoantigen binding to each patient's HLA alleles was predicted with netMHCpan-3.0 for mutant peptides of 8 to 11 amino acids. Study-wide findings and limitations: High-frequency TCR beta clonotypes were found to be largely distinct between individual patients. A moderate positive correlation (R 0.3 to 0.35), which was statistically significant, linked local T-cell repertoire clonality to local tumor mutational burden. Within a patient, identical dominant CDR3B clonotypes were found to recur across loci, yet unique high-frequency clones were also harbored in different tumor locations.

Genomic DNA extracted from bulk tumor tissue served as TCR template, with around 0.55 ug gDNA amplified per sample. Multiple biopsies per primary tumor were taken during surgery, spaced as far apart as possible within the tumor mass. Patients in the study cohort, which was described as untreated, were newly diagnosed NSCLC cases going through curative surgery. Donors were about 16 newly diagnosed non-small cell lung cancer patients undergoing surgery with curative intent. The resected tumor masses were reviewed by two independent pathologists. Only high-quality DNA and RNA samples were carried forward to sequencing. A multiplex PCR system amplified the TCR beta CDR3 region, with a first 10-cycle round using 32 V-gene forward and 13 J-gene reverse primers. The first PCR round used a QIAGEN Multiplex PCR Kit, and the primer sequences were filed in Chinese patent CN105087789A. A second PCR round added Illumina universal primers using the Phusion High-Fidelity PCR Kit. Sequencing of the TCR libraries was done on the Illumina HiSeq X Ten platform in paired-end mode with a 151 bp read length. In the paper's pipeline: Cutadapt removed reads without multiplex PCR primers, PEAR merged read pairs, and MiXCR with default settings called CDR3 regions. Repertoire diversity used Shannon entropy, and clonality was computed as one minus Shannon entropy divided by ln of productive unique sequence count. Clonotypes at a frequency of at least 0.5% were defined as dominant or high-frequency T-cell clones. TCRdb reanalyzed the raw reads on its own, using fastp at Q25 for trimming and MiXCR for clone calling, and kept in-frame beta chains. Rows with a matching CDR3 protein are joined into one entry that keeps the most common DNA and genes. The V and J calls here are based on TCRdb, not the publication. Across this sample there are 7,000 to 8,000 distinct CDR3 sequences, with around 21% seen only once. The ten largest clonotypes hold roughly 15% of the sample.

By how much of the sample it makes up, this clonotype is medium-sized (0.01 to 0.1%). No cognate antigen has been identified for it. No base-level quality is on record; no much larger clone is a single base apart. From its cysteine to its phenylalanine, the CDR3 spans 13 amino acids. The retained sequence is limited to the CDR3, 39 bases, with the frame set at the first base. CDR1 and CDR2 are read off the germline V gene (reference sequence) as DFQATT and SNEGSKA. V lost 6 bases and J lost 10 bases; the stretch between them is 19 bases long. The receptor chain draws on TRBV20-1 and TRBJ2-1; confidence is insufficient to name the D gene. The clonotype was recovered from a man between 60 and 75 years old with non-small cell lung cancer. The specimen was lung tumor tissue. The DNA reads TGCAGTGCCAAAATCCGGCTGGCAGGCGAGCAGTTCTTC. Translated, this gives CSAKIRLAGEQFF.